A single TCR beta chain is shown here with its context. V was cut by 3 bases and J by 6 bases, with 15 bases left in between. This CDR3 comprises 13 residues. CDR1 and CDR2 from the germline V gene are GTSNPN and SVGIG (reference sequence). These data originate in a study of T cells in Graves' hyperthyroidism and ophthalmopathy. Amplification yielded TCR beta CDR3 regions, with RNA transcripts as the source. HTBI primers were employed in a first-round RT-PCR of the TCR CDR3. Each CDR3 protein is one row after TCRdb ran MiXCR on the multiplex PCR reads. Of a few hundred thousand distinct CDR3 sequences listed, approximately 25% are singletons.

This sequence joins TRBV30 and TRBJ2-7, with TRBD2 as a possible D gene (6 bases). This TCR was sampled from a man in his fifties or sixties with Graves' hyperthyroidism. The sequenced sample consisted of blood. The CDR3 region is CAWRRESFGEQYF. The CDR3 DNA is TGTGCCTGGAGGCGGGAATCGTTTGGCGAGCAGTACTTC.